Sequencing of this T cell receptor (beta chain) was carried out in a study of T cells in narcolepsy. Study context: Donors had narcolepsy type 1 or type 2, or were healthy controls.

Overall study findings and caveats: Healthy controls reportedly lacked the autoreactive clonotypes serially found in patients' blood.

Measured with immunoSEQ multiplex PCR; TCRdb has only the in-frame clones, and not every one. The table includes about 27,000 clones, 86% detected once. The ends lost 4 bases at V and 10 bases at J; junction bases unmatched: 5. Germline CDR1 MNHEY, CDR2 SVGAGI. CDR3 length equals 14 residues. As to this clone: Its target is not known.

The source of this sequence is a human donor with narcolepsy. The sample was CD45RA- memory CD4+ T cells from PBMCs. The rearrangement links TRBV6-5 to TRBJ1-6, with 9 nucleotides matching TRBD1. This CDR3 is CASSSGTGSSPLHF. The CDR3 region has the DNA TGTGCCAGCAGTTCCGGGACAGGGAGCTCACCCCTCCACTTT.